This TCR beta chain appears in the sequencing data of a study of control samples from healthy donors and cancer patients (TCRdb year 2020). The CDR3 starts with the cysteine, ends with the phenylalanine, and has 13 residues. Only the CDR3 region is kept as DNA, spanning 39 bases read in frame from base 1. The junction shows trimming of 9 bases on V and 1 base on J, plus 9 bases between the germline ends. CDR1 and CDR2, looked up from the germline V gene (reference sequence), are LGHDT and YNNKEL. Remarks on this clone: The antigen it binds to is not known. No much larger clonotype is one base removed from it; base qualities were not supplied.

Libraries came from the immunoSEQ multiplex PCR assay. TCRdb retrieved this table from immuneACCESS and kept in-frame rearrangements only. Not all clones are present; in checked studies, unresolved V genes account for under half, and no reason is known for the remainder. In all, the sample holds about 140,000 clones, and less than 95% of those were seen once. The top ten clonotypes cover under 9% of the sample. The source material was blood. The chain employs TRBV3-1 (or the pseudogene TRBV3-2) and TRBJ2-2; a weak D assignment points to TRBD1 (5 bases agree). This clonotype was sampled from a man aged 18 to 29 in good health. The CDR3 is CASRTMNTGELFF. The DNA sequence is TGTGCCAGTCGGACAATGAACACCGGGGAGCTGTTTTTT.